The 18 T cell receptor beta chains in this list originate from one sample, sequenced in a study of T cell responses to AZD1222 COVID-19 vaccine. The assay was immunoSEQ multiplex PCR, and TCRdb's table has in-frame clones only and misses some. The sample carries about 100,000 clones, 80% to 95% recorded once. Source: peripheral blood, taken on day 0 of AZD1222 vaccination. Receptor source: an adult in good health.

In this sample, this clone turned up a few times. The chain combines TRBV19 with TRBJ1-5; no definite D call. Trimming stripped 7 bases from V and 2 bases from J, with 15 bases between. The CDR3 spans 15 residues. CDR1 LNHDA and CDR2 SQIVND come from the germline V gene (reference sequence). The CDR3 region is CASIRAGEGNQPQHF. The CDR3 DNA reads as TGTGCCAGTATTCGCGCAGGCGAAGGCAATCAGCCCCAGCATTTT.

The gene calls are TRBV5-1 and TRBJ1-2; unclear D gene. CDR3 size: 13 residues. Trimming cost V 0 bases and J 3 bases, with 6 bases left between them. Germline V gives CDR1 SGHRS, CDR2 YFSETQ. DNA for the CDR3: TGCGCCAGCAGCTTGGACGGCTACTATGGCTACACCTTC. Protein sequence: CASSLDGYYGYTF.

J is TRBJ1-1 and V is TRBV12-3 or TRBV12-4; tentatively, D is TRBD1 (5 bases). Trimming shortened V by 1 base and J by 7 bases, and 10 bases separated the two germline ends. This CDR3 is built from 13 residues. CDR3 nucleotide sequence: TGTGCCAGCAGTTTAGGTTTGACAGTTGAAGCTTTCTTT. This translates into CASSLGLTVEAFF.

This chain connects TRBV11-1 to TRBJ2-1; D is unresolved. Germline CDR1 reads SGHAT; CDR2 reads FQDESV (reference sequence). This CDR3 has 14 residues. Between the trimmed V and J ends, which lost 4 bases and 8 bases, there was a span of 15 bases. This CDR3 reads CASSSHYAVHEQFF. CDR3 nucleotide sequence: TGTGCCAGCAGCTCCCACTATGCGGTCCATGAGCAGTTCTTC.

The chain combines TRBV5-1 with TRBJ1-1; no clear D. The CDR3 runs 14 residues. Germline-derived CDR1 and CDR2 are SGHRS and YFSETQ. Trimming removed 1 base from V and 2 bases from J, with 9 bases in between. The CDR3, as DNA: TGCGCCAGCAGCTTGTACTCTCTTAACACTGAAGCTTTCTTT. Its protein is CASSLYSLNTEAFF.

This rearrangement joins TRBV19 to TRBJ1-3; D gene uncertain. Germline CDR1 LNHDA, CDR2 SQIVND (reference sequence). The CDR3 runs to 14 residues. V was shortened by 7 bases and J by 5 bases, with 15 bases between the two germline ends. CDR3: CASTPSASRNTIYF. The CDR3 DNA reads as TGTGCCAGTACCCCCTCGGCGTCCCGAAACACCATATATTTT.

This chain joins TRBV15 and TRBJ2-7; tentative D call: TRBD1 (5 bases). Deletions cut 0 bases from V and 3 bases from J, with 12 bases between. The CDR3 has 15 amino acids. Germline V gives CDR1 LNHNV, CDR2 YYDKDF (reference sequence). DNA for the CDR3: TGTGCCACCAGCAGAGATCGAGCAGGGATCTACGAGCAGTACTTC. This translates into CATSRDRAGIYEQYF.

V usage is TRBV11-2 and J usage is TRBJ2-1, with a weak D call TRBD2 (5 bases). The CDR3 runs to 15 residues. Trimming removed 4 bases at V and 8 bases at J, with 18 bases between. Germline V gene lookup returns CDR1 SGHAT and CDR2 FQNNGV. The CDR3 spells CASSSISGRGDEQFF. The CDR3 DNA reads TGTGCCAGCAGCTCGATATCGGGGAGAGGAGATGAGCAGTTCTTC.

This chain uses TRBV5-1 with TRBJ2-1, with D maybe TRBD2 (5 bases). Trimming removed 4 bases from V and 1 base from J, with 15 bases in between. The CDR3 sequence is 16 residues long. The germline CDR1 and CDR2 sequences are SGHRS and YFSETQ. The CDR3 nucleotides are TGCGCCAGCAGCAAAGGACTGACTGCATCCTACAATGAGCAGTTCTTC. Its translation: CASSKGLTASYNEQFF.

The DNA of the CDR3 is TGTGCCAGTAGTATGGCGGGAGGGTACAATGAGCAGTTCTTC. Its protein product is CASSMAGGYNEQFF. The chain is built from TRBV19 and TRBJ2-1; 9 bases fit TRBD2. V lost 3 bases and J lost 4; bases outside the gene matches: 1. Germline V CDR1 and CDR2: LNHDA, SQIVND (reference sequence). This CDR3 comprises 14 residues.

The CDR3 nucleotides are TGTGCCAGCAGTTTTGGAGGTTCCTACAATGAGCAGTTCTTC. This codes for CASSFGGSYNEQFF. This chain joins TRBV28 and TRBJ2-1, with D tentatively TRBD2 (5 bases). The V end lost 3 bases, the J end lost 1 base, and 7 bases lay between the germline ends. Per germline, CDR1 MDHEN and CDR2 SYDVKM. The CDR3 runs to 14 residues.

This chain joins TRBV3-1 (or the pseudogene TRBV3-2) and TRBJ2-3, with TRBD2 matching 7 bases. The CDR3 spans 15 residues. CDR1 LGHDT and CDR2 YNNKEL come from the germline V gene (reference sequence). J lost 1 base, V lost 2 bases, and 3 bases had no gene match. DNA for the CDR3: TGTGCCAGCAGCCAAACTAGCGTAGGCACAGATACGCAGTATTTT. Protein: CASSQTSVGTDTQYF.

The V gene is TRBV19, the J gene TRBJ2-7, with TRBD2 matching over 9 bases. This CDR3 region has 15 residues. Germline trimming cut 1 base from V and 3 bases from J; bases unmatched to any gene: 4. Germline V gives CDR1 LNHDA, CDR2 SQIVND (reference sequence). The CDR3 nucleotides read TGTGCCAGTAGTATAGCCCCGACTAGCGGCTACGAGCAGTACTTC. Its translation: CASSIAPTSGYEQYF.

A few counts support this clone. V gene TRBV18 combines with J gene TRBJ1-5; D unclear. This CDR3 is 13 amino acids long. The germline V gene has CDR1 KGHSH and CDR2 LQKENI. Between the trimmed V and J ends, which lost 2 bases and 5 bases, there was a span of 7 bases. The CDR3 here is CASSPIPYQPQHF. DNA for the CDR3: TGTGCCAGCTCACCAATCCCTTATCAGCCCCAGCATTTT.

CDR3 amino acids: CASSFLHSPLHF. The CDR3 region has the DNA TGTGCCAGCAGTTTTCTGCACTCACCCCTCCACTTT. V and J are TRBV28 and TRBJ1-6; no clear D. V lost 3 bases and J 10 bases, leaving 7 bases between the germline ends. CDR3 length equals 12 residues. Per germline, CDR1 MDHEN and CDR2 SYDVKM. Together with reference TRBV28 and TRBJ1-6, the CDR3 gives the full variable domain: DVKVTQSSRYLVKRTGEKVFLECVQDMDHENMFWYRQDPGLGLRLIYFSYDVKMKEKGDIPEGYSVSREKKERFSLILESASTNQTSMYLCASSFLHSPLHFGNGTRLTVT.

The chain joins TRBV19 to TRBJ1-2, with TRBD1 identical over 7 bases. The CDR3 loop spans 13 amino acids. CDR1 is LNHDA, CDR2 SQIVND, per germline (reference sequence). Trimming cost V 8 bases and J 2 bases; bases outside gene matches: 5. CDR3 sequence: CASSTGSNYGYTF. CDR3 DNA: TGTGCCAGTTCGACAGGGTCCAACTATGGCTACACCTTC.

The chain employs TRBV19 and TRBJ1-5, with TRBD1 as a possible D gene (5 bases). Germline assignment: CDR1 LNHDA and CDR2 SQIVND (reference sequence). The CDR3 runs to 18 residues. The V end was cut by 0 bases, the J end by 2 bases, with 17 bases between. Here the CDR3 DNA reads TGTGCCAGTAGTATAGACGGGGCCAGGGACGAGGGCAATCAGCCCCAGCATTTT. Encoded protein: CASSIDGARDEGNQPQHF.

The chain couples TRBV14 to TRBJ1-2; 10 nucleotides match TRBD1. The V gene's germline CDR1 is SGHDN and CDR2 FVKESK. The CDR3 totals 16 residues. V was pared by 1 base and J by 6 bases, with 8 bases of the junction left unmatched. CDR3 region: CASSQVVVGTGDGYTF. The CDR3 region has the DNA TGTGCCAGCAGCCAAGTGGTCGTTGGGACAGGGGATGGCTACACCTTC.